The next 15 T cell receptor beta chains were all read from a single sample in a study of T-cell memory formation after mild COVID-19. TCRdb independently ran MiXCR on the 5' RACE reads; one entry per CDR3 protein. The sample includes 100,000 to 150,000 distinct CDR3 sequences, approximately 5.9% seen only once; the top ten take roughly 2%. The sample comprised PBMCs or a T cell subset sorted from them (not recorded which). All receptors come from an adult woman who had mild COVID-19 (a few samples of this study predate the infection). Cell type and time point are not known.

V gene TRBV4-2 combines with J gene TRBJ2-3, with 9 bases identical to TRBD1. The germline V gene encodes CDR1 LGHNA and CDR2 YNFKEQ. Trimming at V came to 1 base and at J to 3 bases, leaving 5 bases not matched to a gene. This CDR3 has 16 residues. CDR3 coding DNA: TGTGCCAGCAGCCAAGTTACAGGGGGCGAAACAGATACGCAGTATTTT. Translation gives CASSQVTGGETDTQYF.

The chain links TRBV7-9 to TRBJ2-7; 7 nucleotides align to TRBD2. Germline CDR1 and CDR2: SEHNR and FQNEAQ (reference sequence). V lost 1 base, J lost 2 bases, and 5 bases stayed unmatched. This CDR3 comprises 15 residues. The DNA of the CDR3 is TGTGCCAGCAGCTTAGAGGGGAGGGCCCCCTACGAGCAGTACTTC. Translation: CASSLEGRAPYEQYF.

This clonotype was observed many times. The chain is built from TRBV29-1 and TRBJ2-3; 7 positions agree with TRBD2. Germline CDR1 reads SQVTM; CDR2 reads ANQGSEA. There are 13 residues in the CDR3. The V segment lost 8 bases and the J segment 0 bases; nucleotides outside the gene matches: 5. The CDR3 loop reads CSFLAVSTDTQYF. The DNA of the CDR3 is TGCAGCTTCCTAGCGGTTAGCACAGATACGCAGTATTTT.

This clonotype has a count of ten or more. This rearrangement joins TRBV6-2 or TRBV6-3 to TRBJ2-7; D remains ambiguous. Trimming pared 6 bases from V and 2 bases from J, leaving 8 bases between. From germline, CDR1 is MNHEY and CDR2 SVGEGT. This CDR3 comprises 12 residues. The CDR3 reads CASSNSAYEQYF. The DNA for the CDR3 is TGTGCCAGCAGCAACAGTGCCTACGAGCAGTACTTC.

This clonotype has at least ten counts. The chain couples TRBV4-1 to TRBJ2-5; D perhaps matches TRBD1 (5 bases). Germline CDR1 MGHRA, CDR2 YSYEKL. This CDR3 has 14 residues. V lost 3 bases and J lost 5, with 13 bases in between. Here the CDR3 DNA reads TGCGCCAGCAGCCATCATCGGACAAGGGAGACCCAGTACTTC. The encoded protein is CASSHHRTRETQYF.

This clonotype was seen more than once but under ten times. This chain connects TRBV24-1 to TRBJ2-1; D is possibly TRBD2 (5 bases). This CDR3 has 15 amino acids. Trimming stripped 4 bases from V and 5 bases from J, with 14 bases between. In germline, CDR1 is KGHDR, CDR2 SFDVKD. CDR3 amino acids: CATSDPEGNHNEQFF. The CDR3 nucleotides read TGTGCCACCAGTGACCCTGAGGGCAACCACAATGAGCAGTTCTTC.

The V call is TRBV6-5, the J call TRBJ1-1; no clear D. V lost 7 bases and J 0 bases, leaving 18 bases between the germline ends. Germline values: CDR1 MNHEY, CDR2 SVGAGI. The length of the CDR3 is 16 residues. CDR3 sequence reads: CASNVGAWSMNTEAFF. The CDR3 coding sequence is TGTGCCAGCAATGTGGGTGCTTGGAGTATGAACACTGAAGCTTTCTTT.

CDR3 protein: CASSSAGNGEQFF. The CDR3 DNA follows: TGTGCCAGCAGCTCCGCAGGTAACGGTGAGCAGTTCTTC. This chain uses TRBV7-2 with TRBJ2-1; no firm D call. Germline lookup yields CDR1 SGHTA and CDR2 FQGNSA. V lost 4 bases and J lost 9, with 13 bases in between. The CDR3 has 13 amino acids.

The chain joins TRBV20-1 to TRBJ2-5; maybe TRBD2 (6 bases). CDR1 is DFQATT and CDR2 is SNEGSKA in the germline V gene (reference sequence). The CDR3 runs to 15 residues. The V and J ends lost 5 bases and 2 bases respectively, with 18 bases between them. The CDR3 nucleotides are TGCAGTGCTCCGGAGGCAGGAGGGGTACAAGAGACCCAGTACTTC. Translating it yields CSAPEAGGVQETQYF.

There are many counts of this clonotype. V usage is TRBV9 and J usage is TRBJ2-5; 8 bases map to TRBD2. Germline V gene lookup returns CDR1 SGDLS and CDR2 YYNGEE. The CDR3 has 16 amino acids. Unmatched junction bases numbered 5, after V lost 0 bases and J lost 1 base. The CDR3 loop is CASSVAAGGFQETQYF. The CDR3, as DNA: TGTGCCAGCAGCGTAGCTGCGGGGGGTTTCCAAGAGACCCAGTACTTC.

This clonotype was counted between two and nine times. V is TRBV24-1 and J is TRBJ1-4; D possibly corresponds to TRBD1 (5 bases). This CDR3 spans 15 amino acids. V dropped 0 bases and J dropped 8 bases, with 12 bases sitting between them. CDR1 and CDR2 (germline): KGHDR, SFDVKD. CDR3 region: CATSDLKGSEEKLFF. The CDR3 bases are TGTGCCACCAGTGATTTGAAGGGGTCCGAAGAAAAACTGTTTTTT.

The chain combines TRBV4-1 with TRBJ1-1; D not certain. The V gene's germline CDR1 is MGHRA and CDR2 YSYEKL. The CDR3 is 14 residues long. V shed 4 bases and J shed 2 bases, with 11 bases lying between them. CDR3 DNA sequence: TGCGCCAGCAGCCGCCGTCGGGATAACACTGAAGCTTTCTTT. Translation gives CASSRRRDNTEAFF.

The sample holds many counts of this clonotype. The chain couples TRBV5-1 to TRBJ2-3; 7 bases match TRBD1. From germline, CDR1 is SGHRS and CDR2 YFSETQ. J lost 2 bases, V lost 1 base, and 4 bases had no gene match. The CDR3 is 15 amino acids. This chain's CDR3 is CASSLFDRATDTQYF. The DNA of the CDR3 is TGCGCCAGCAGCTTGTTTGACAGGGCCACAGATACGCAGTATTTT.

V is TRBV12-3 or TRBV12-4 and J is TRBJ2-7, with D possibly TRBD2 on 5 matching bases. CDR3 size: 13 residues. V dropped 6 bases and J dropped 9 bases, with 18 bases sitting between them. The CDR3 DNA reads TGTGCCAGCAGGGAGGCAGACCGAACCGGGCAGTACTTC. Residues: CASREADRTGQYF.

The chain links TRBV12-3 or TRBV12-4 to TRBJ1-5; tentative D call: TRBD1 (5 bases). The CDR3 runs to 15 residues. Trimming took off 4 bases at V and 1 base at J, with 11 bases between the two ends. The DNA of the CDR3 is TGTGCCAGCAGTTCCTACCGGGGGAGCAATCAGCCCCAGCATTTT. It is translated as CASSSYRGSNQPQHF.